Sequencing of this T cell receptor (beta chain) was carried out in a study of T-cell reconstitution after alpha-beta-depleted transplantation in children. The CDR3 covers 14 residues. Looked up from germline, CDR1 is SQVTM and CDR2 is ANQGSEA. V lost 4 bases, J lost 5 bases, and 15 bases lay in between. Preparation of the TCRbeta library involved a method that used unique molecular identifiers. TCRdb reanalysed the PCR reads using MiXCR and keeps one entry per CDR3 protein. The repertoire holds around 530,000 distinct CDR3 sequences, with about 33% as singletons. Sequences were derived from PBMCs from the stem cell graft donor, sampled from the stem cell graft. V usage is TRBV29-1 and J usage is TRBJ2-1; D uncertain. The origin of this receptor is a human donor who donated a stem cell graft to a child with aplastic anemia. The CDR3 nucleotides are TGCAGCGTTGTCCACGGCCCCGCAAACAATGAGCAGTTCTTC. Its translation: CSVVHGPANNEQFF.